A single sample gave rise to the 5 T cell receptor beta chains below, sequenced in a study of identical twins (dated by TCRdb to 2016 to 2017). The library was generated by 5' RACE. Sequenced using an Illumina HiSeq 2000. TCRdb handled the public reads itself, with Q25 trimming in fastp and clone calling in MiXCR, and kept productive beta chains. Rows with a matching CDR3 protein are joined into one entry that keeps the most common DNA and genes. The sample yields fewer than 650,000 distinct CDR3 sequences; roughly 9.5% were counted once. Clones ranked in the top ten supply roughly 3% of the sample. The same sample was also used in a study of yellow fever vaccine responses in identical twins.

The specimen was PBMCs. Receptor source: a woman younger than 35 in good health.

This clonotype was counted a few times. V usage is TRBV30 and J usage is TRBJ2-1; D is unresolved. Germline-derived CDR1 and CDR2 are GTSNPN and SVGIG (reference sequence). The ends were cut back, 1 base at V and 4 bases at J, with 8 bases in the middle. CDR3 length: 13 amino acids. DNA for the CDR3: TGTGCCTGGAGTGGATACTCTTACAATGAGCAGTTCTTC. It yields the protein CAWSGYSYNEQFF.

The J gene is TRBJ2-1, the V gene TRBV6-2 or TRBV6-3, with 7 bases aligning to TRBD2. The V gene's germline CDR1 is MNHEY and CDR2 SVGEGT. Trimming took 6 bases from V and 3 from J; bases not matched to a gene: 8. This CDR3 contains 15 residues. CDR3 nucleotides: TGTGCCAGCAGATTTACAGGCGGGAGCTACAATGAGCAGTTCTTC. This gives the protein CASRFTGGSYNEQFF.

A few counts support this clonotype. V and J are TRBV2 and TRBJ2-1; D is unresolved. V dropped 3 bases and J dropped 5 bases, with 8 bases sitting between them. The germline V gene has CDR1 SNHLY and CDR2 FYNNEI. This CDR3 comprises 13 residues. The CDR3 spells CASSEKQNNEQFF. In DNA, the CDR3 is TGTGCCAGCAGTGAGAAGCAGAACAATGAGCAGTTCTTC.

In its sample, this clonotype was seen a few times. V usage is TRBV4-3 and J usage is TRBJ1-1; no clear D gene. This CDR3 spans 15 amino acids. The V end lost 1 base, the J end lost 1 base, and 10 bases lay between the germline ends. Germline V CDR1 and CDR2: LGHNA, YSLEER. The CDR3 reads CASSQGFAGNTEAFF. As DNA, the CDR3 is TGCGCCAGCAGCCAAGGGTTTGCGGGGAACACTGAAGCTTTCTTT.

The sample holds a few counts of this clonotype. The chain uses TRBV20-1 and TRBJ2-1, with 10 bases identical to TRBD2. This CDR3 comprises 16 residues. CDR1 is DFQATT and CDR2 is SNEGSKA in the germline V gene (reference sequence). Trimming at V came to 3 bases and at J to 2 bases, leaving 7 bases not matched to a gene. The CDR3, as DNA: TGCAGTGCTAGGGCCCTTACTAGCGGGGCCTACAATGAGCAGTTCTTC. It codes for CSARALTSGAYNEQFF.